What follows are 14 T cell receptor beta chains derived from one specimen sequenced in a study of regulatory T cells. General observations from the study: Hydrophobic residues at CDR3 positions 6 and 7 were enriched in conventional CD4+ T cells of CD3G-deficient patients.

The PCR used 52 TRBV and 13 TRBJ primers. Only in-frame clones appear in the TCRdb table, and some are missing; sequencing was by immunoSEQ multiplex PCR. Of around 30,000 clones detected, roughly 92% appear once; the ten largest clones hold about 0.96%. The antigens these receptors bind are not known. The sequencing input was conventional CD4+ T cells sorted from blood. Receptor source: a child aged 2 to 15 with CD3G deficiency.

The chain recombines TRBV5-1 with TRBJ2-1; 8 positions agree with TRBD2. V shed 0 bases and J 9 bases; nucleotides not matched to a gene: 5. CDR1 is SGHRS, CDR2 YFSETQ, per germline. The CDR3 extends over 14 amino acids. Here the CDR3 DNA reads TGCGCCAGCAGCTTGGCGGGAGGGCCGGGTGAGCAGTTCTTC. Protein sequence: CASSLAGGPGEQFF.

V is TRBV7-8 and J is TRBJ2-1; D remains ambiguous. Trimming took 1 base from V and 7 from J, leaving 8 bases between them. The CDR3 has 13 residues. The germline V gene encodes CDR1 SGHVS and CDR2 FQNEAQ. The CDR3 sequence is CASSLEPVNEQFF. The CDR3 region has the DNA TGTGCCAGCAGCTTAGAGCCCGTTAATGAGCAGTTCTTC.

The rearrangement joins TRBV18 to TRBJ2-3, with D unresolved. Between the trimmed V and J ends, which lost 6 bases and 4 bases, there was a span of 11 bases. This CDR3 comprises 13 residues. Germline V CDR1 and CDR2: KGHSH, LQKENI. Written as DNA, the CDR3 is TGTGCCAGCTCCTTCTCACGGGCAGATACGCAGTATTTT. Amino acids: CASSFSRADTQYF.

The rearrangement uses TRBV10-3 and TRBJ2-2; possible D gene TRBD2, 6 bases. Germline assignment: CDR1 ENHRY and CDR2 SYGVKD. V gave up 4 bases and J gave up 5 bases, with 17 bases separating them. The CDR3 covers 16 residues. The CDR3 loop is CAISVSAARGTGELFF. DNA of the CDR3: TGTGCCATCAGTGTCTCGGCGGCCCGGGGGACCGGGGAGCTGTTTTTT.

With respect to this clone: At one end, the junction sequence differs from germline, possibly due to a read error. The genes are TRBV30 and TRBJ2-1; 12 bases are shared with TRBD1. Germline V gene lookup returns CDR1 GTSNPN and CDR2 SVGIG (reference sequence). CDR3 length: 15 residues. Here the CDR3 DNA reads TGTGCCTGGAGGAAGGCGGGACAGGGGGCAAATATAGCGGTCTTC. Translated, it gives CAWRKAGQGANIAVF.

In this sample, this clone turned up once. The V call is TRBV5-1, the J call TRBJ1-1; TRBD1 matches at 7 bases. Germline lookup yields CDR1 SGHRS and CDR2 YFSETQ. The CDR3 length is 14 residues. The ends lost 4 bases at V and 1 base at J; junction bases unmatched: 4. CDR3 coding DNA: TGCGCCAGCAGCATCCAGGGGGGGAACACTGAAGCTTTCTTT. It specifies CASSIQGGNTEAFF.

Here the CDR3 DNA reads TGTGCCAGCAGTTTATCAGTGTCCTACGAGCAGTACTTC. Translated, it gives CASSLSVSYEQYF. The gene calls are TRBV28 and TRBJ2-7; D call uncertain. V was cut by 1 base and J by 1 base, with 5 bases left in between. Germline V lookup: CDR1 MDHEN, CDR2 SYDVKM. The CDR3 sequence is 13 residues long.

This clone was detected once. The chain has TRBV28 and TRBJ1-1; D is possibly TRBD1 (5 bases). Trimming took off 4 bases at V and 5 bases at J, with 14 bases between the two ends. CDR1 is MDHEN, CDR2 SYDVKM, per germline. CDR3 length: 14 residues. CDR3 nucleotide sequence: TGTGCCAGCAGTTACGGGGGGGATTTGACTGAAGCTTTCTTT. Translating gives CASSYGGDLTEAFF. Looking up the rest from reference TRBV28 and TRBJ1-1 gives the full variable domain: DVKVTQSSRYLVKRTGEKVFLECVQDMDHENMFWYRQDPGLGLRLIYFSYDVKMKEKGDIPEGYSVSREKKERFSLILESASTNQTSMYLCASSYGGDLTEAFFGQGTRLTVV.

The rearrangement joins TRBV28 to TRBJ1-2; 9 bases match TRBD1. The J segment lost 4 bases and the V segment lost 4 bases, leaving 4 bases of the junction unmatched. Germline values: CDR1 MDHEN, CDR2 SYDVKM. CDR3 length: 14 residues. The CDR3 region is CASSYRGRSYGYTF. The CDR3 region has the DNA TGTGCCAGCAGTTACAGGGGGCGCAGCTATGGCTACACCTTC.

The CDR3 coding sequence is TGCGCCAGCAGCCTAGGGCTAGCGGAGACCAATGAGCAGTTCTTC. Translated: CASSLGLAETNEQFF. The chain has TRBV5-1 and TRBJ2-1; 7 positions match TRBD2. CDR3 length: 15 residues. CDR1 SGHRS and CDR2 YFSETQ come from the germline V gene. Losses at the gene ends were 4 bases for V and 6 bases for J; bases not matched to a gene: 10.

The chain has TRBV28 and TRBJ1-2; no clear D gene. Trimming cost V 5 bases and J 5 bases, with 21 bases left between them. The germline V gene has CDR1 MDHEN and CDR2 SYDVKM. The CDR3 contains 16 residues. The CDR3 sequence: CASSPTPHRIGYGYTF. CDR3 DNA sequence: TGTGCCAGCAGTCCCACCCCTCACCGAATTGGGTATGGCTACACCTTC.

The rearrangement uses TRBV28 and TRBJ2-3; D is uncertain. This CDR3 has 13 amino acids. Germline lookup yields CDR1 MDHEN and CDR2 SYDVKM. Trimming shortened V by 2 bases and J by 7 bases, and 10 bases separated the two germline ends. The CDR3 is CASSLLQSYTQYF. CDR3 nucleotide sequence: TGTGCCAGCAGTTTACTCCAGAGCTATACGCAGTATTTT.

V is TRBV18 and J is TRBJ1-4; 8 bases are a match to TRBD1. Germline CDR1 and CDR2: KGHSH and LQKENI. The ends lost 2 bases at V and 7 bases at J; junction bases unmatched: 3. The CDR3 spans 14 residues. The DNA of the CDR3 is TGTGCCAGCTCACCAGGACAGGGCTTTGAAAAACTGTTTTTT. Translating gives CASSPGQGFEKLFF. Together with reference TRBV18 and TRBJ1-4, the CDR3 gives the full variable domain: NAGVMQNPRHLVRRRGQEARLRCSPMKGHSHVYWYRQLPEEGLKFMVYLQKENIIDESGMPKERFSAEFPKEGPSILRIQQVVRGDSAAYFCASSPGQGFEKLFFGSGTQLSVL.

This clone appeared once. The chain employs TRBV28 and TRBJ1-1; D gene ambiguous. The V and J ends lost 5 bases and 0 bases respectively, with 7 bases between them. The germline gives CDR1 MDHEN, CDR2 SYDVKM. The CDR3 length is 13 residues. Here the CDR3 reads CASSPDLNTEAFF. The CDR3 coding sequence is TGTGCCAGCAGTCCGGATTTGAACACTGAAGCTTTCTTT.